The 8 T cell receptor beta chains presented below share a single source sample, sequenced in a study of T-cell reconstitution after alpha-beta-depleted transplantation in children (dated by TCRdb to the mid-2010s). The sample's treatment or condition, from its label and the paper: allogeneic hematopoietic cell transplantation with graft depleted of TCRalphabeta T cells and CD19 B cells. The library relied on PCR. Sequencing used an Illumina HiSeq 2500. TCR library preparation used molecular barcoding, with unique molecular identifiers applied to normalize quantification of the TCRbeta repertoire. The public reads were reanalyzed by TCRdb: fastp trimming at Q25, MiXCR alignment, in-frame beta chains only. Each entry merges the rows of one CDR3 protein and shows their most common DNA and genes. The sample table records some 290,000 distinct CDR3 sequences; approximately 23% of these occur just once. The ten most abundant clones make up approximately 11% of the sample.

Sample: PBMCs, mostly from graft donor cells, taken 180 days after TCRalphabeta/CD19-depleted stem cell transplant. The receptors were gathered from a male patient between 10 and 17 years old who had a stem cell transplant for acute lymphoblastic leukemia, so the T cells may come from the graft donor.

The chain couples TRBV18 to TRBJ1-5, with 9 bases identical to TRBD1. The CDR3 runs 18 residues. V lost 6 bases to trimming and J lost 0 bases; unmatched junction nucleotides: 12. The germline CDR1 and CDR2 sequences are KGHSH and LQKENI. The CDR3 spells CASSPDRGPSYSNQPQHF. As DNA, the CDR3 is TGTGCCAGCTCGCCGGACAGGGGCCCCTCTTATAGCAATCAGCCCCAGCATTTT.

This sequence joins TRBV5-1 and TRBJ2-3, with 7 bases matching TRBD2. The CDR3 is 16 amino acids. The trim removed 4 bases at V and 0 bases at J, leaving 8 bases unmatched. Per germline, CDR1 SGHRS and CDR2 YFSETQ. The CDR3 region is CASSGRDVSSTDTQYF. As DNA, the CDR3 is TGCGCCAGCAGCGGGAGGGACGTTTCTAGCACAGATACGCAGTATTTT.

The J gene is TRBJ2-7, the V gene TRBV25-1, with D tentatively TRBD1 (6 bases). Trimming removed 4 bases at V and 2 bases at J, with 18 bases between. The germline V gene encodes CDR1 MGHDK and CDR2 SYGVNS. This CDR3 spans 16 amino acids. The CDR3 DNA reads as TGTGCCAGCAGTGCCGAGGACAGTCTAAGGGCCTACGAGCAGTACTTC. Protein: CASSAEDSLRAYEQYF.

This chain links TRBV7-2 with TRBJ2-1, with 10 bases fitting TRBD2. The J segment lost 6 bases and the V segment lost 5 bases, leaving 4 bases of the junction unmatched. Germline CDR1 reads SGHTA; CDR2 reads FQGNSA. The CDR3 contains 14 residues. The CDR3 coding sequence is TGTGCCAGCAGCCCCCGGACTAGCGGCAATGAGCAGTTCTTC. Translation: CASSPRTSGNEQFF.

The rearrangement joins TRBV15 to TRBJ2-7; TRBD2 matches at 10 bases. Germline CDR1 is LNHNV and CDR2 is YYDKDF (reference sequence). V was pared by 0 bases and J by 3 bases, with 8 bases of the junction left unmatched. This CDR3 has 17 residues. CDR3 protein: CATSRDRKREGRYEQYF. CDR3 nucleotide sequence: TGTGCCACCAGCAGAGATCGTAAGCGGGAGGGCCGCTACGAGCAGTACTTC.

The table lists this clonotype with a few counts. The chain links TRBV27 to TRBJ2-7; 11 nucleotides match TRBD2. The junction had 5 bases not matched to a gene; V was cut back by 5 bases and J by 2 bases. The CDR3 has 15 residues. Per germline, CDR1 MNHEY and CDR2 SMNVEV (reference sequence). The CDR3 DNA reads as TGTGCCAGCAGTCCCAGACTAGCGGGAACCTACGAGCAGTACTTC. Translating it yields CASSPRLAGTYEQYF.

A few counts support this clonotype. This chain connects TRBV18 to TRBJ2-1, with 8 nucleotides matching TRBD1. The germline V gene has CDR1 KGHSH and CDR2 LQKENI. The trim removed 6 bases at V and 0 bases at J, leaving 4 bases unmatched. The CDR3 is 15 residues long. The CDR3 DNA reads TGTGCCAGCTCCCGCGGGACAGGCTCCTACAATGAGCAGTTCTTC. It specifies CASSRGTGSYNEQFF. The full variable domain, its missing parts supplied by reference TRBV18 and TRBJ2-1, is NAGVMQNPRHLVRRRGQEARLRCSPMKGHSHVYWYRQLPEEGLKFMVYLQKENIIDESGMPKERFSAEFPKEGPSILRIQQVVRGDSAAYFCASSRGTGSYNEQFFGPGTRLTVL.

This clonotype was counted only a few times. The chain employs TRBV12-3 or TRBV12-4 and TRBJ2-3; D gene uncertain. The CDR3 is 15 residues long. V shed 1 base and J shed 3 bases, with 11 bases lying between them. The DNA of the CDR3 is TGTGCCAGCAGTTTAGTGGGCAGGCCGACAGATACGCAGTATTTT. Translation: CASSLVGRPTDTQYF.